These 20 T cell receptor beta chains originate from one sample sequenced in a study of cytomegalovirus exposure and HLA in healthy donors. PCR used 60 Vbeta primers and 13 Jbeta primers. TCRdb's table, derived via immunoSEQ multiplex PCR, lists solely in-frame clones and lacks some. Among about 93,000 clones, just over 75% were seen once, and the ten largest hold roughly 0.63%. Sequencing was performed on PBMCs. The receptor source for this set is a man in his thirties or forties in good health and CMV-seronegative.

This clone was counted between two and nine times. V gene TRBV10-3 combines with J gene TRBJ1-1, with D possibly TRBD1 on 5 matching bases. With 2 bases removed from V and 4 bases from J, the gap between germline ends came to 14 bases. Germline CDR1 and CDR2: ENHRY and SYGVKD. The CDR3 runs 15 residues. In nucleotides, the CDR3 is TGTGCCATCAGTGAGACCATGGGGGGGACCACTGAAGCTTTCTTT. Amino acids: CAISETMGGTTEAFF.

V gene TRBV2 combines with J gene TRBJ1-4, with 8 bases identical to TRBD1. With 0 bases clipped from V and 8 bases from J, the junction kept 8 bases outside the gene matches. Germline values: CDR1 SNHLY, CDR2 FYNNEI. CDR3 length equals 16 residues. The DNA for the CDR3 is TGTGCCAGCAGTGAAGCGCTTCAGGGGGCATGGGAAAAACTGTTTTTT. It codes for CASSEALQGAWEKLFF.

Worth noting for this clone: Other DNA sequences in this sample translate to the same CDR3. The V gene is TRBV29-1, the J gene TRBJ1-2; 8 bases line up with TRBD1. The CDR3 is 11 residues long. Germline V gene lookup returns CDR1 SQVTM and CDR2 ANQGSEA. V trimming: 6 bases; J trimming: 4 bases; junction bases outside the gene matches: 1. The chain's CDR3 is CSVGTGYGYTF. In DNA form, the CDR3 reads TGCAGCGTGGGGACAGGCTATGGCTACACCTTC. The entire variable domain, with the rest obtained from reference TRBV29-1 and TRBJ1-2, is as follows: SAVISQKPSRDICQRGTSLTIQCQVDSQVTMMFWYRQQPGQSLTLIATANQGSEATYESGFVIDKFPISRPNLTFSTLTVSNMSPEDSSIYLCSVGTGYGYTFGSGTRLTVV.

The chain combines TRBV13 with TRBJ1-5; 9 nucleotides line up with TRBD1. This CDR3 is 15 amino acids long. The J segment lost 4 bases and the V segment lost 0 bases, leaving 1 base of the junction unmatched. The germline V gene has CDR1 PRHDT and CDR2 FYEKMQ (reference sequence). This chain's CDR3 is CASSLGGQGNQPQHF. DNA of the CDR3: TGTGCCAGCAGCTTAGGCGGACAGGGGAATCAGCCCCAGCATTTT.

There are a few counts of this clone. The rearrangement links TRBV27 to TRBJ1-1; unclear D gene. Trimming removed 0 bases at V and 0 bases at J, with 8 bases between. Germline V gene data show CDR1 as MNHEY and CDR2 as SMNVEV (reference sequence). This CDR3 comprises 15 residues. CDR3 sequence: CASSLSAVMNTEAFF. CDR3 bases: TGTGCCAGCAGTTTATCTGCAGTGATGAACACTGAAGCTTTCTTT.

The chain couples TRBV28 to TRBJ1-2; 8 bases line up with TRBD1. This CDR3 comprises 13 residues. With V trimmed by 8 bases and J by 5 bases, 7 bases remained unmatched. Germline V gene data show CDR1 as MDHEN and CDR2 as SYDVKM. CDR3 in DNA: TGTGCCAGCCAGGGGGCAATGTGGTATGGCTACACCTTC. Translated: CASQGAMWYGYTF.

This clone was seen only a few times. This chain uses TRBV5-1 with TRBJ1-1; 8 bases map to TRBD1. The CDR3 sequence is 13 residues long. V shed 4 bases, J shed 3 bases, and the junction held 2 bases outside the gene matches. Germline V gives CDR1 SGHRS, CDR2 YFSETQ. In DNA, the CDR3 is TGCGCCAGCAGCGCGGGACAGGACACTGAAGCTTTCTTT. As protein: CASSAGQDTEAFF.

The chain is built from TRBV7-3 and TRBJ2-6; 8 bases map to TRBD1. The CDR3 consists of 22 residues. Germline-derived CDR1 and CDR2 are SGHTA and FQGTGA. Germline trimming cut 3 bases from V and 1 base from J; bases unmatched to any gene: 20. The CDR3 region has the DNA TGTGCCAGCAGCTTGATTGACAGGGGAAGGTCCCCCTCATCTTCTGGGGCCAACGTCCTGACTTTC. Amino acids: CASSLIDRGRSPSSSGANVLTF.

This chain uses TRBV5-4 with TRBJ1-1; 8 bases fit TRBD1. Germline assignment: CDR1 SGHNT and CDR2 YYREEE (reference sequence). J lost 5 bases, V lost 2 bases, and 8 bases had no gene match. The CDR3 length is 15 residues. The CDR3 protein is CASSFFRQGMTEAFF. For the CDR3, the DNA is TGTGCCAGCAGCTTCTTTAGACAGGGGATGACTGAAGCTTTCTTT.

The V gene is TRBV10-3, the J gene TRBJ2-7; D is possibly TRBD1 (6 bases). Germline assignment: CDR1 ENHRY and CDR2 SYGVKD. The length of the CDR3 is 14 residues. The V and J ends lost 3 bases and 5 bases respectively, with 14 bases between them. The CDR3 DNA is TGTGCCATCAGTGACTTCCTTCGGACAGACGAGCAGTACGTC. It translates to CAISDFLRTDEQYV.

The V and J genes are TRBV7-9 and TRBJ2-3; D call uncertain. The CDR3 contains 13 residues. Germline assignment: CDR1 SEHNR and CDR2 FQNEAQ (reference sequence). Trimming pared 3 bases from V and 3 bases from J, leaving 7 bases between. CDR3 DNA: TGTGCCAGCAGCTTGATAGCAACAGATACGCAGTATTTT. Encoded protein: CASSLIATDTQYF. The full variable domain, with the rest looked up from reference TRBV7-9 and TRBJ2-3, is DTGVSQNPRHKITKRGQNVTFRCDPISEHNRLYWYRQTLGQGPEFLTYFQNEAQLEKSRLLSDRFSAERPKGSFSTLEIQRTEQGDSAMYLCASSLIATDTQYFGPGTRLTVL.

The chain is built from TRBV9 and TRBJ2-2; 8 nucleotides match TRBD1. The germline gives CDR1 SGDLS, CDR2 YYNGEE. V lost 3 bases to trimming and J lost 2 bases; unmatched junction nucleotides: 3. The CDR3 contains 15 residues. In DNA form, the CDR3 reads TGTGCCAGCAGCGGACAGGGGCTAAACACCGGGGAGCTGTTTTTT. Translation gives CASSGQGLNTGELFF.

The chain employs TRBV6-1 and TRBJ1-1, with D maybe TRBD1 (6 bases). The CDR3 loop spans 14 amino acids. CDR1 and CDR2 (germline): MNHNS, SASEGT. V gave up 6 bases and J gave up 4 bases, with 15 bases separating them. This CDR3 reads CASSPVVGGTEAFF. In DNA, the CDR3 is TGTGCCAGCAGCCCGGTAGTAGGGGGCACTGAAGCTTTCTTT.

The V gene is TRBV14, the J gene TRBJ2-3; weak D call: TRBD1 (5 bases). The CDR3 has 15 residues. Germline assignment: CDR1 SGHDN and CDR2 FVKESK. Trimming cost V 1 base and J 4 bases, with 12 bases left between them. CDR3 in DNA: TGTGCCAGCAGCCAAGCCAGGGTCTGGGCAGATACGCAGTATTTT. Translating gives CASSQARVWADTQYF.

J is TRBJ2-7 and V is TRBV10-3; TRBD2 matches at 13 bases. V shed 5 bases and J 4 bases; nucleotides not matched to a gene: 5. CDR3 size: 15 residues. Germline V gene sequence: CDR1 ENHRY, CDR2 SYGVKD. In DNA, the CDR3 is TGTGCCATCAGTTCCGGGACTAGCGGGATATACGAGCAGTACGTC. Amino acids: CAISSGTSGIYEQYV.

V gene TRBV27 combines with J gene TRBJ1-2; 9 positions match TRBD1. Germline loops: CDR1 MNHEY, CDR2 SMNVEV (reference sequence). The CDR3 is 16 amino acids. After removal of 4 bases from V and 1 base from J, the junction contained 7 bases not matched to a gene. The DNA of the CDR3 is TGTGCCAGCAGTTACAGGGGGCAGGACCTTAACTATGGCTACACCTTC. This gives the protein CASSYRGQDLNYGYTF.

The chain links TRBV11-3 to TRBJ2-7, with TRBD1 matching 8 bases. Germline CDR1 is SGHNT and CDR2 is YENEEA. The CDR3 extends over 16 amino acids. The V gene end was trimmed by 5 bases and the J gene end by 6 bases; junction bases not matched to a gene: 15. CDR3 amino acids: CASSPIGGQGLGEQYF. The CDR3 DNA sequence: TGTGCCAGCAGCCCCATTGGTGGACAGGGTCTAGGCGAGCAGTACTTC.

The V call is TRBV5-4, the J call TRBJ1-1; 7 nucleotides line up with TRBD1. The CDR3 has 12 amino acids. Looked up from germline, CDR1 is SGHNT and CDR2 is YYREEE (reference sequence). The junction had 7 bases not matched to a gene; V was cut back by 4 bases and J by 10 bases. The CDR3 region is CASSKDRAGAFF. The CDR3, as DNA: TGTGCCAGCAGCAAAGACAGGGCGGGAGCTTTCTTT.

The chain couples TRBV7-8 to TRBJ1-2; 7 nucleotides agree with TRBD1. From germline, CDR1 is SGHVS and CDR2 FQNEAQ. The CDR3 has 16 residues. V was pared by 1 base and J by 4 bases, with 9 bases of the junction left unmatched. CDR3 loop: CASSLGSQGSAYGYTF. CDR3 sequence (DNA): TGTGCCAGCAGCTTAGGATCACAGGGGAGTGCCTATGGCTACACCTTC.

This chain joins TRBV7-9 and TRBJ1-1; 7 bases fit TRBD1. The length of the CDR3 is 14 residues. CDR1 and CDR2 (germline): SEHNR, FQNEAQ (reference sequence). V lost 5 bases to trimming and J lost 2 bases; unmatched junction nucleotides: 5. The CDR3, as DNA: TGTGCCAGCAGCCGGGACAGCTTAAACACTGAAGCTTTCTTT. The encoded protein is CASSRDSLNTEAFF.